This T cell receptor (beta chain) is drawn from a study of memory CD4+ T cells and cytomegalovirus serostatus. For the study at large: Donors were healthy Belgian adults, fewer than ten CMV seropositive and about 24 seronegative. Study results and limitations: The CMV-associated TCR signature appears largely within the CD4+ memory repertoire.

The repertoire was sequenced with immunoSEQ multiplex PCR; TCRdb's copy has only in-frame clones and lacks some. The sample holds some 64,000 clones, around four fifths seen once. The sort gate was single viable CD3+CD4+CD8-CD45RO+ cells for memory CD4+ T cells. As to this clone: Its antigen is as yet unknown.

There are 16 residues in the CDR3. Germline V gene sequence: CDR1 MDHEN, CDR2 SYDVKM. The V end was cut by 1 base, the J end by 0 bases, with 11 bases between. This receptor was obtained from an adult in good health and CMV-seronegative. The rearrangement uses TRBV28 and TRBJ2-3; tentative D call: TRBD2 (6 bases). The material sequenced was memory CD4+ T cells from blood. The CDR3 protein is CASSLYGGPSTDTQYF. The CDR3 DNA reads as TGTGCCAGCAGTTTATACGGGGGACCTAGCACAGATACGCAGTATTTT.